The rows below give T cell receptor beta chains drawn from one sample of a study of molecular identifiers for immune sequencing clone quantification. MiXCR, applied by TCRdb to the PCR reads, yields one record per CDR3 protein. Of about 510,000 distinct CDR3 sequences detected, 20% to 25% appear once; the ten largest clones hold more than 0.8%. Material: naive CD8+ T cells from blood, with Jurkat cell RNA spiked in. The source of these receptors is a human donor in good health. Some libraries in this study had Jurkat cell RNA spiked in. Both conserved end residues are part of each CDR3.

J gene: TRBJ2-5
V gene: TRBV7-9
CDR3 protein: CASSHTGGGQETQYF

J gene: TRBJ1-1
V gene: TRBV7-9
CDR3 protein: CASSLAGDSEAFF

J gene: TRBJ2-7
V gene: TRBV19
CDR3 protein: CASSPGQTYEQYF

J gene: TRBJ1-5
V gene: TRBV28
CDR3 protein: CASSFRGDLQPQHF

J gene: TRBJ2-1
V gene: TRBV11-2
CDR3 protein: CASSLEQGNYNEQFF

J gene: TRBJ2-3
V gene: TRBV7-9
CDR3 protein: CASSLRLAGSTDTQYF

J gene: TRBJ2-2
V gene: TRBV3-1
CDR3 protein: CASSQSGELFF

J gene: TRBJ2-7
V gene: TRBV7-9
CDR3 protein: CASSFAAGSYEQYF

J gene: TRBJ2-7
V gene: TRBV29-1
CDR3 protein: CSVEVRTGDSPYEQYF

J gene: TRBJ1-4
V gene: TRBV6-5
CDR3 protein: CASSYSYSSGEKLFF

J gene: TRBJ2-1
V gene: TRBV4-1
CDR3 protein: CANSQEGGGANEQFF

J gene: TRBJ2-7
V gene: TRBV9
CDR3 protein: CASSVKVGSYEHYF

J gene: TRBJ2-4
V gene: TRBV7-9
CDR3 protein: CASSPATGLAKNIQYF

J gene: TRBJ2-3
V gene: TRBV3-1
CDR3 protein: CASSDMDREQYF

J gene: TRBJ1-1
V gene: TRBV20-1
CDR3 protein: CSARGMNTEAFF

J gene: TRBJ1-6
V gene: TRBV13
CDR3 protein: CASSLGPGLDSPLHF

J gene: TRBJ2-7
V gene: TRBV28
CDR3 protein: CASSFPAGAAYEQYF

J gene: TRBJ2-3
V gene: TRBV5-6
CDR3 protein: CASSLAASGVFTDTQYF

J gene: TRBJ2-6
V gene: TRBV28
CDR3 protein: CAGVAGANVLTF

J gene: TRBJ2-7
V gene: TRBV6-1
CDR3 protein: CASGESPGPGYEQYF

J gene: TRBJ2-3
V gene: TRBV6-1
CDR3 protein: CASSPLTDTDTQYF

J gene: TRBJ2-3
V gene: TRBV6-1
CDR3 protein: CASSEAAAQEYTDTQYF

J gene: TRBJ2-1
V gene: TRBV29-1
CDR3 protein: CSVGVQGFNEQFF

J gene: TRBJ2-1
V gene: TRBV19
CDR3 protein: CVSSGNEQFF

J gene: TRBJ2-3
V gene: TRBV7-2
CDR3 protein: CASSHIADSTDTQYF

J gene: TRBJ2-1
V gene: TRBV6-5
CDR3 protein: CASSSGYNEQFF

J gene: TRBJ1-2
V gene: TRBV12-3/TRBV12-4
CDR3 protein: CASSFSGPRDGYTF

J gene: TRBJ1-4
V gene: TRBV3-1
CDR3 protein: CASSQAGVKEKLFF

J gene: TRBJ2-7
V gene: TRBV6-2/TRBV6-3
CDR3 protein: CASSYPGGSYEQYF

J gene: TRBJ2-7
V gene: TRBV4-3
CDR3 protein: CASSQETGWYEQYF

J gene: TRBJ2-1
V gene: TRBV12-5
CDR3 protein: CASGLGLSRPGEQFF

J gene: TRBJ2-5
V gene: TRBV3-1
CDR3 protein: CASSQEDQTSGAYQETQYF

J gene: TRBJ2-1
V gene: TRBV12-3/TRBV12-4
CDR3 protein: CASSFGTSGGEGNEQFF

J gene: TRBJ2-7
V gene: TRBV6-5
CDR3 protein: CASSYRDRVSYEQYF

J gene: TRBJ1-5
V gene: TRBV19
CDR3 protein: CASSIGYSNQPQHF

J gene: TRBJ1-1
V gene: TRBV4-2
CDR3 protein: CAGSQGYGMNTEAFF

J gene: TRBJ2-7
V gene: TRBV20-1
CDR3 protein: CSAREAGALNEQYF

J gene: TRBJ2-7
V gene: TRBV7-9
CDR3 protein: CASSSRTDTYEQYF

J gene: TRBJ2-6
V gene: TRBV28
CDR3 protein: CASSLWPGGFGANVLTF

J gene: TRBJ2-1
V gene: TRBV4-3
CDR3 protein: CASRTGLAGDEQFF

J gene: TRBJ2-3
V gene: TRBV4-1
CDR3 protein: CASSPTAGAHTDTQYF

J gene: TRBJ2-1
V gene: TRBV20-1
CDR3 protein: CSAEGLSSYNEQFF

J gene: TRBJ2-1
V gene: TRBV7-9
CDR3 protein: CASSLATRENEQFF

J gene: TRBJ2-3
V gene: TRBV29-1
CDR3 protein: CSVQTDRGIGDTQYF

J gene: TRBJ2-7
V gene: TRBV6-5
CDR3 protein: CASSYTEGHSYEQYF

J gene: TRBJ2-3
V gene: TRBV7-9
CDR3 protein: CASSSRNRPDTQYF